The 2 T cell receptor beta chains in this list originate from one sample, sequenced in a study of blood T cell repertoires in COVID-19. The protocol was immunoSEQ multiplex PCR, while the TCRdb copy is restricted to in-frame clones and leaves out a portion. The sample consists of about 100,000 clones, 60% to 80% of them appearing once. The sequenced sample consisted of peripheral blood. These receptors originate from a man in his 60s with active or convalescent COVID-19.

A few counts support this clone. This chain joins TRBV7-9 and TRBJ1-2, with 9 bases matching TRBD1. Germline lookup yields CDR1 SEHNR and CDR2 FQNEAQ (reference sequence). Trimming took 5 bases from V and 4 from J; bases not matched to a gene: 2. This CDR3 contains 13 residues. The CDR3 DNA reads as TGTGCCAGCAGCGCACAGGGGGCCTATGGCTACACCTTC. Protein product: CASSAQGAYGYTF. The whole variable domain, remainder taken from reference TRBV7-9 and TRBJ1-2, is DTGVSQNPRHKITKRGQNVTFRCDPISEHNRLYWYRQTLGQGPEFLTYFQNEAQLEKSRLLSDRFSAERPKGSFSTLEIQRTEQGDSAMYLCASSAQGAYGYTFGSGTRLTVV.

The gene calls are TRBV12-5 and TRBJ1-1; TRBD1 matches 7 bases. V trimming: 7 bases; J trimming: 5 bases; junction bases outside the gene matches: 7. Germline V gene data show CDR1 as LGHNT and CDR2 as FRNRAP. The CDR3 is 13 residues long. CDR3 region: CASVPTGVTEAFF. In nucleotides, the CDR3 is TGTGCTAGTGTTCCCACAGGGGTGACTGAAGCTTTCTTT.